The T cell receptor (beta chain) under discussion was sequenced for a study of T-cell memory formation after mild COVID-19. Comment on this clonotype: Its antigen is currently unknown.

Germline V CDR1 and CDR2: SNHLY, FYNNEI. Trimming removed 5 bases from V and 2 bases from J; junction bases left unmatched: 12. The length of the CDR3 is 17 residues. Study results and limitations: Several responding clones turned up in pre-infection memory, indicating that cross-reactive memory may have taken part.

5'RACE with constant-segment primers built TCRalpha and TCRbeta cDNA libraries with UMIs. TCRdb called the 5' RACE reads again in MiXCR, with one record for every CDR3 protein. The sample shows about 290,000 distinct CDR3 sequences, 15% to 20% of them seen only once. This clonotype was obtained from a man younger than 35 who had mild COVID-19 (a few samples of this study predate the infection). Cell type and time point are not known. The rearrangement uses TRBV2 and TRBJ2-1, with 7 positions matching TRBD2. The sample was PBMCs or a T cell subset sorted from them (not recorded which). The CDR3 DNA follows: TGTGCCAGCAGTAACCTAGTGGGGACTACTGCCTACAATGAGCAGTTCTTC. Translated, it gives CASSNLVGTTAYNEQFF.